The rows below give T cell receptor beta chains drawn from one sample of a study of cytomegalovirus exposure and HLA in healthy donors. Here immunoSEQ multiplex PCR was the method, and the copy in TCRdb shows in-frame clones only, minus some. Among 100,000 to 150,000 clones, more than 75% were seen once, and the ten largest hold less than 4.5%. Sequenced material: PBMCs. All receptors derive from a man between 35 and 55 years old in good health and CMV-seronegative. CDR3s include the opening cysteine and the closing phenylalanine or tryptophan. The order of the fields is D gene, V gene, clone size, J gene, CDR3 DNA, CDR3 protein. The D gene is left open where the match is weak. Clone sizes are given selectively: once, few, many, or a class where the clone is expanded.

D gene: .
V gene: TRBV4-1
clone size: .
J gene: TRBJ1-2
CDR3 DNA: TGCGCCAGCAGCCACCCCAGGAGCAGGGATGGCTACACCTTC
CDR3 protein: CASSHPRSRDGYTF

D gene: .
V gene: TRBV7-3
clone size: .
J gene: TRBJ1-2
CDR3 DNA: TGTGCCAGCAGCCCACTGGGAGGCGGCTATGGCTACACCTTC
CDR3 protein: CASSPLGGGYGYTF

D gene: .
V gene: TRBV7-9
clone size: .
J gene: TRBJ1-4
CDR3 DNA: TGTGCCAGCAGCCTTACCCCAGGCGAACTGTTTTTT
CDR3 protein: CASSLTPGELFF

D gene: TRBD1
V gene: TRBV7-3
clone size: .
J gene: TRBJ2-2
CDR3 DNA: TGTGCCAGCAGCCCGAGACAGGGCCCCGGGGAGCTGTTTTTT
CDR3 protein: CASSPRQGPGELFF

D gene: .
V gene: TRBV19
clone size: .
J gene: TRBJ2-2
CDR3 DNA: TGTGCCAGTAGCCTGATAAACAGGCGGAACACCGGGGAGCTGTTTTTT
CDR3 protein: CASSLINRRNTGELFF

D gene: TRBD1
V gene: TRBV28
clone size: .
J gene: TRBJ1-2
CDR3 DNA: TGTGCCAGCAGTTTAGCAGCTGGACAGGGGAACTATGGCTACACCTTC
CDR3 protein: CASSLAAGQGNYGYTF

D gene: .
V gene: TRBV5-1
clone size: .
J gene: TRBJ2-1
CDR3 DNA: TGCGCCAGCAGCTTGGACTCGAGCTCCTACAATGAGCAGTTCTTC
CDR3 protein: CASSLDSSSYNEQFF

D gene: .
V gene: TRBV27
clone size: once
J gene: TRBJ1-1
CDR3 DNA: TGTGCCAGCATGGGGGGAACTGAAGCTTTCTTT
CDR3 protein: CASMGGTEAFF

D gene: .
V gene: TRBV5-6
clone size: few
J gene: TRBJ2-7
CDR3 DNA: TGTGCCAGCAGCTTTTGGCGAGGGAGTATCTACGAGCAGTACTTC
CDR3 protein: CASSFWRGSIYEQYF

D gene: .
V gene: TRBV7-2
clone size: .
J gene: TRBJ1-5
CDR3 DNA: TGTGCCAGCAGCTTAAGGGGTGACAGGTTCGTCCAGCCCCAGCATTTT
CDR3 protein: CASSLRGDRFVQPQHF

D gene: TRBD1
V gene: TRBV7-9
clone size: .
J gene: TRBJ1-5
CDR3 DNA: TGTGCCAGCAGCTTAGACGCGAGGGGGACAGGGTTCAATCAGCCCCAGCATTTT
CDR3 protein: CASSLDARGTGFNQPQHF

D gene: TRBD1
V gene: TRBV7-3
clone size: .
J gene: TRBJ1-3
CDR3 DNA: TGTGCCAGCAGCCCGACAGGGTCTGGAAACACCATATATTTT
CDR3 protein: CASSPTGSGNTIYF

D gene: .
V gene: TRBV6-1
clone size: .
J gene: TRBJ1-1
CDR3 DNA: TGTGCCAGCTCAAGCGCCAACGCTGAAGCTTTCTTT
CDR3 protein: CASSSANAEAFF

D gene: TRBD1
V gene: TRBV19
clone size: .
J gene: TRBJ1-1
CDR3 DNA: TGTGCCAGTAGACCCCAGGGACAGGGGGCACCTGAAGCTTTCTTT
CDR3 protein: CASRPQGQGAPEAFF

D gene: .
V gene: TRBV7-6
clone size: .
J gene: TRBJ2-6
CDR3 DNA: TGTGCCAGCAGCTTAGGTCTCCCGGGACCAGGCGGGGTCAACGTCCTGACTTTC
CDR3 protein: CASSLGLPGPGGVNVLTF

D gene: .
V gene: TRBV7-9
clone size: few
J gene: TRBJ2-5
CDR3 DNA: TGTGCCAGCAGCCCCCGAAGTTCGGTCCAAGAGACCCAGTACTTC
CDR3 protein: CASSPRSSVQETQYF

D gene: .
V gene: TRBV6-1
clone size: .
J gene: TRBJ1-5
CDR3 DNA: TGTGCCAGCAGTGAAGGGGTCAGGGATCAGCCCCAGCATTTT
CDR3 protein: CASSEGVRDQPQHF

D gene: .
V gene: TRBV10-3
clone size: .
J gene: TRBJ1-1
CDR3 DNA: TGTGCCATCAGTGAGAGAGGTGCAGGAGGGAACACTGAAGCTTTCTTT
CDR3 protein: CAISERGAGGNTEAFF

D gene: TRBD1
V gene: TRBV6-5
clone size: .
J gene: TRBJ1-4
CDR3 DNA: TGTGCCAGCAGTAAGGACAGGGACGGTGAAAAACTGTTTTTT
CDR3 protein: CASSKDRDGEKLFF

D gene: .
V gene: TRBV19
clone size: .
J gene: TRBJ2-7
CDR3 DNA: TGTGCCAGTAGTACAGGGGTAGGATACGAGCAGTACTTC
CDR3 protein: CASSTGVGYEQYF

D gene: TRBD1
V gene: TRBV19
clone size: .
J gene: TRBJ1-4
CDR3 DNA: TGTGCCAGTAGCGGGACAGGGGAAAAACTGTTTTTT
CDR3 protein: CASSGTGEKLFF

D gene: TRBD2
V gene: TRBV7-9
clone size: .
J gene: TRBJ2-5
CDR3 DNA: TGTGCCAGCAGCTTAGCGCTAGCGGGGGACTTACAAGAGACCCAGTACTTC
CDR3 protein: CASSLALAGDLQETQYF

D gene: .
V gene: TRBV6-1
clone size: few
J gene: TRBJ1-6
CDR3 DNA: TGTGCCAGCAGTGACTCGGACAACTATAATTCACCCCTCCACTTT
CDR3 protein: CASSDSDNYNSPLHF

D gene: .
V gene: TRBV7-2
clone size: .
J gene: TRBJ1-5
CDR3 DNA: TGTGCCAGCAGCTGGAGGAATACTAATCAGCCCCAGCATTTT
CDR3 protein: CASSWRNTNQPQHF

D gene: .
V gene: TRBV7-2
clone size: .
J gene: TRBJ2-4
CDR3 DNA: TGTGCCAGCAGCCCAGGGGGGAGTGGAAACATTCAGTACTTC
CDR3 protein: CASSPGGSGNIQYF

D gene: TRBD2
V gene: TRBV30
clone size: .
J gene: TRBJ2-3
CDR3 DNA: TGTGCCTGGAGAAGGCGGGGGGGCTCGGATACGCAGTATTTT
CDR3 protein: CAWRRRGGSDTQYF